The next 24 T cell receptor beta chains were all read from a single sample in a study of vaccination effects on CD4 cells after COVID-19. ViraFEST assay sequencing came after antigen-specific CD4+ T cells were expanded with viral peptide pools. Scientists isolated CD4+ T cells after an approximately ten-day culture period ended. Neither prior SARS-CoV-2 infection nor positive nucleocapsid antibodies were present in the vaccine recipients. Sequencing used immunoSEQ multiplex PCR; TCRdb keeps in-frame clones, though not all of them. The sample carries some 70,000 clones, 80% recorded once. These receptors lack a known antigen. Sequenced here: CD4+ T cells from PBMCs cultured with SARS-CoV-2 spike peptides, sampled before COVID-19 vaccination. Receptor source: a human donor who received a COVID-19 vaccine.

This sequence joins TRBV4-1 and TRBJ1-1; no reliable D call. Germline V gene data show CDR1 as MGHRA and CDR2 as YSYEKL. The V end lost 1 base, the J end lost 0 bases, and 3 bases lay between the germline ends. This CDR3 region has 13 residues. The CDR3 here is CASSQAMNTEAFF. Here the CDR3 DNA reads TGCGCCAGCAGCCAAGCTATGAACACTGAAGCTTTCTTT.

The rearrangement links TRBV3-1 (or the pseudogene TRBV3-2) to TRBJ2-3, with D possibly being TRBD1 (6 bases). V gave up 2 bases and J gave up 7 bases, with 10 bases separating them. The CDR3 contains 13 residues. In germline, CDR1 is LGHDT, CDR2 YNNKEL (reference sequence). The CDR3 sequence: CASSQLGAYTQYF. The CDR3 bases are TGTGCCAGCAGCCAATTGGGGGCGTATACGCAGTATTTT.

V is TRBV19 and J is TRBJ1-4; no clear D. V dropped 4 bases and J dropped 1 base, with 10 bases sitting between them. Germline assignment: CDR1 LNHDA and CDR2 SQIVND (reference sequence). This CDR3 spans 15 amino acids. The CDR3 DNA is TGTGCCAGTAGTACCTCAGGAATAACTAATGAAAAACTGTTTTTT. As protein: CASSTSGITNEKLFF. Full variable domain (remainder filled in from reference TRBV19 and TRBJ1-4): DGGITQSPKYLFRKEGQNVTLSCEQNLNHDAMYWYRQDPGQGLRLIYYSQIVNDFQKGDIAEGYSVSREKKESFPLTVTSAQKNPTAFYLCASSTSGITNEKLFFGSGTQLSVL.

This clone was detected a few times. The rearrangement links TRBV2 to TRBJ1-1, with no clear D. Germline assignment: CDR1 SNHLY and CDR2 FYNNEI. The CDR3 extends over 17 amino acids. The V end was cut by 2 bases, the J end by 4 bases, with 20 bases between. CDR3 sequence reads: CASSEFTPRVLVTEAFF. The CDR3 region has the DNA TGTGCCAGCAGTGAATTCACGCCTCGGGTTCTTGTCACTGAAGCTTTCTTT.

The V call is TRBV24-1, the J call TRBJ2-5; 9 positions match TRBD2. Germline lookup yields CDR1 KGHDR and CDR2 SFDVKD. CDR3 length equals 14 residues. The V segment lost 0 bases and the J segment 7 bases; nucleotides outside the gene matches: 2. The CDR3 nucleotides are TGTGCCACCAGTGATTTGGGGCGGGGGGGGACCCAGTACTTC. Translation gives CATSDLGRGGTQYF.

V and J are TRBV18 and TRBJ2-7; D possibly uses TRBD1 or TRBD2 (5 bases each). Germline CDR1 and CDR2: KGHSH and LQKENI. Trimming shortened V by 3 bases and J by 1 base, and 13 bases separated the two germline ends. This CDR3 contains 15 residues. This CDR3 reads CASSPNRGTSYEQYV. CDR3 nucleotides: TGTGCCAGCTCACCTAACCGGGGCACGTCCTACGAGCAGTACGTC.

The chain links TRBV7-3 to TRBJ2-1; TRBD2 matches 12 bases. The ends lost 5 bases at V and 4 bases at J; junction bases unmatched: 6. This CDR3 spans 16 amino acids. The germline V gene has CDR1 SGHTA and CDR2 FQGTGA. CDR3 region: CASSRLAGVGYNEQFF. The CDR3 region has the DNA TGTGCCAGCAGCCGACTAGCGGGGGTAGGTTACAATGAGCAGTTCTTC.

The CDR3 loop reads CATSDPTGWTGELFF. Here the CDR3 DNA reads TGTGCCACCAGTGACCCGACAGGGTGGACCGGGGAGCTGTTTTTT. The V and J genes are TRBV24-1 and TRBJ2-2; 7 bases are a match to TRBD1. This CDR3 is 15 amino acids long. In germline, CDR1 is KGHDR, CDR2 SFDVKD. The V segment lost 4 bases and the J segment 5 bases; nucleotides outside the gene matches: 6.

The V call is TRBV6-5, the J call TRBJ1-1; the D gene is possibly TRBD1 (5 bases). The CDR3 loop spans 13 amino acids. Trimming cost V 0 bases and J 4 bases, with 6 bases left between them. CDR1 is MNHEY, CDR2 SVGAGI, per germline. CDR3 sequence (DNA): TGTGCCAGCAGTTACTCGAGGGGCACTGAAGCTTTCTTT. Protein sequence: CASSYSRGTEAFF.

The chain employs TRBV6-1 and TRBJ1-2; D might be TRBD1 (5 bases). V was clipped by 1 base and J by 5 bases, with 23 bases between them. The CDR3 is made up of 18 amino acids. CDR1 and CDR2 (germline): MNHNS, SASEGT. This CDR3 reads CASSEEQAGLGGKYGYTF. The CDR3, as DNA: TGTGCCAGCAGTGAAGAGCAAGCAGGGTTGGGTGGGAAGTATGGCTACACCTTC.

The rearrangement joins TRBV18 to TRBJ2-7; 11 bases are a match to TRBD2. There are 18 residues in the CDR3. CDR1 and CDR2 from the germline V gene are KGHSH and LQKENI. V dropped 3 bases and J dropped 0; count of bases not matched to a gene: 10. The CDR3 sequence: CASSPSPSGGFSSYEQYV. The CDR3 bases are TGTGCCAGCTCACCCAGCCCTAGCGGGGGGTTCAGCTCCTACGAGCAGTACGTC.

The count of this clone is one. The chain has TRBV10-3 and TRBJ1-5; D uncertain. Germline V CDR1 and CDR2: ENHRY, SYGVKD. V lost 3 bases to trimming and J lost 6 bases, with 9 bases between them. The length of the CDR3 is 13 residues. The CDR3 DNA is TGTGCCATCAGTGAAGGGTGGAGTCAGCCCCAGCATTTT. It translates to CAISEGWSQPQHF.

As to this clone: A read error may produce the germline difference seen at one junction end. The gene calls are TRBV10-1 and TRBJ1-3; tentative D call: TRBD1 (5 bases). The length of the CDR3 is 10 residues. Germline V gene data show CDR1 as WNHNN and CDR2 as SYGVQD (reference sequence). The CDR3: CASFESGNSF. DNA of the CDR3: TGCGCCAGCTTCGAGTCAGGGAATAGTTTT.

The V call is TRBV5-1, the J call TRBJ2-3; 7 bases are shared with TRBD1. Germline V gives CDR1 SGHRS, CDR2 YFSETQ. Trimming cost V 1 base and J 1 base; bases outside gene matches: 3. This CDR3 comprises 15 residues. CDR3 in DNA: TGCGCCAGCAGCTTGACAGGGGACGGCACAGATACGCAGTATTTT. Translating gives CASSLTGDGTDTQYF.

The chain combines TRBV9 with TRBJ2-5; D gene uncertain. The germline V gene encodes CDR1 SGDLS and CDR2 YYNGEE. V was clipped by 1 base and J by 4 bases, with 11 bases between them. The CDR3 totals 14 residues. CDR3 nucleotide sequence: TGTGCCAGCAGCGTAATAGGTGATGGAGAGACCCAGTACTTC. This sequence encodes CASSVIGDGETQYF. Based on the CDR3 plus reference TRBV9 and TRBJ2-5, the full variable domain is DSGVTQTPKHLITATGQRVTLRCSPRSGDLSVYWYQQSLDQGLQFLIQYYNGEERAKGNILERFSAQQFPDLHSELNLSSLELGDSALYFCASSVIGDGETQYFGPGTRLLVL.

The rearrangement uses TRBV10-2 and TRBJ2-7, with 8 nucleotides matching TRBD1. The CDR3 is 14 residues long. Per the germline V gene, CDR1 is WSHSY and CDR2 is SAAADI. J lost 4 bases, V lost 6 bases, and 8 bases had no gene match. The CDR3 here is CASRGQGGLYEQYV. The CDR3 bases are TGCGCCAGCAGAGGACAGGGAGGATTGTACGAGCAGTACGTC.

Concerning this clone itself: One end of the junction varies from germline; a read error may be responsible. The chain links TRBV30 to TRBJ1-2, with D perhaps TRBD1 (5 bases). CDR1 and CDR2 (germline): GTSNPN, SVGIG (reference sequence). This CDR3 comprises 18 residues. The CDR3: CAWNPHGRRGAFNYGYTF. CDR3 bases: TGTGCTTGGAACCCCCATGGCAGGCGAGGGGCATTCAACTATGGCTACACCTTC.

This chain joins TRBV7-2 and TRBJ1-5, with D unresolved. Trimming removed 5 bases at V and 0 bases at J, with 5 bases between. This CDR3 spans 13 amino acids. The germline V gene encodes CDR1 SGHTA and CDR2 FQGNSA. CDR3 DNA sequence: TGTGCCAGCAGCACCCATAGCAATCAGCCCCAGCATTTT. This encodes CASSTHSNQPQHF. The full variable domain, with the rest looked up from reference TRBV7-2 and TRBJ1-5, is GAGVSQSPSNKVTEKGKDVELRCDPISGHTALYWYRQSLGQGLEFLIYFQGNSAPDKSGLPSDRFSAERTGGSVSTLTIQRTQQEDSAVYLCASSTHSNQPQHFGDGTRLSIL.

The gene calls are TRBV2 and TRBJ1-6, with 10 positions matching TRBD1. CDR1 and CDR2 from the germline V gene are SNHLY and FYNNEI. V gave up 6 bases and J gave up 8 bases; unmatched junction bases: 1. This CDR3 spans 13 amino acids. CDR3 amino acids: CASSGTGDSPLHF. Written as DNA, the CDR3 is TGTGCCAGCAGCGGGACAGGGGATTCACCCCTCCACTTT. Based on the CDR3 plus reference TRBV2 and TRBJ1-6, the full variable domain is EPEVTQTPSHQVTQMGQEVILRCVPISNHLYFYWYRQILGQKVEFLVSFYNNEISEKSEIFDDQFSVERPDGSNFTLKIRSTKLEDSAMYFCASSGTGDSPLHFGNGTRLTVT.

J is TRBJ1-5 and V is TRBV24-1, with D maybe TRBD1 (5 bases). V lost 7 bases and J 2 bases, leaving 11 bases between the germline ends. Germline V CDR1 and CDR2: KGHDR, SFDVKD. The CDR3 runs 14 residues. For the CDR3, the DNA is TGTGCCACCAGAGGAGCGGGGGGCAATCAGCCCCAGCATTTT. Encoded protein: CATRGAGGNQPQHF.

The rearrangement uses TRBV29-1 and TRBJ1-2; no clear D. The CDR3 is 12 amino acids. Germline CDR1 and CDR2: SQVTM and ANQGSEA. With 7 bases removed from V and 5 bases from J, the gap between germline ends came to 14 bases. CDR3 in amino acids: CSALRAGYGYTF. The DNA for the CDR3 is TGCAGCGCTCTGAGGGCTGGTTATGGCTACACCTTC.

In DNA, the CDR3 is TGTGCCAGCAAGCCCCTAACAGGGGGCGGCACTGAAGCTTTCTTT. The encoded protein is CASKPLTGGGTEAFF. V is TRBV9 and J is TRBJ1-1; 9 bases are shared with TRBD1. Looked up from germline, CDR1 is SGDLS and CDR2 is YYNGEE. V gave up 6 bases and J gave up 4 bases; unmatched junction bases: 10. CDR3 size: 15 residues.

This clone was seen once. V is TRBV7-9 and J is TRBJ1-2; no definite D call. The ends were cut back, 2 bases at V and 8 bases at J, with 15 bases in the middle. Germline CDR1 is SEHNR and CDR2 is FQNEAQ (reference sequence). The CDR3 covers 14 residues. In DNA, the CDR3 is TGTGCCAGCAGCTTATCCGCCACTCTGGGGGGCTACACCTTC. Residues: CASSLSATLGGYTF.

The chain carries TRBV5-4 and TRBJ1-6, with a possible D match to TRBD1 (6 bases). Looked up from germline, CDR1 is SGHNT and CDR2 is YYREEE (reference sequence). Trimming cost V 2 bases and J 7 bases, with 10 bases left between them. The CDR3 loop spans 14 amino acids. The CDR3 DNA reads TGTGCCAGCAGCTTTGGGGGGCAAAATTCACCCCTCCACTTT. This encodes CASSFGGQNSPLHF.